A single sample gave rise to the 20 T cell receptor beta chains below, sequenced in a study of cytomegalovirus exposure and HLA in healthy donors. The PCR used 60 Vbeta and 13 Jbeta primers. Clones were sequenced by immunoSEQ multiplex PCR, and TCRdb holds only the in-frame ones, with some missing. This sample's table reports under 200,000 clones. The specimen sequenced was PBMCs. These receptors originate from a man aged 25-40 years in good health and CMV-seronegative.

The genes are TRBV7-2 and TRBJ2-5; maybe TRBD2 (6 bases). CDR1 is SGHTA, CDR2 FQGNSA, per germline. Trimming took off 6 bases at V and 1 base at J, with 12 bases between the two ends. The CDR3 has 14 residues. The CDR3 reads CASRDHGGQETQYF. The CDR3 DNA sequence: TGTGCCAGCAGGGATCACGGGGGCCAAGAGACCCAGTACTTC.

This chain links TRBV21-1 with TRBJ2-2; TRBD1, the D gene given by the table, was not confirmed from the DNA. TRBV21-1 is annotated as a pseudogene. This CDR3 region has 15 residues. CDR3 residues: CASSKGQGATGELFF. For the CDR3, the DNA is TGTGCCAGCAGCAAAGGTCAGGGGGCTACCGGGGAGCTGTTTTTT.

The genes are TRBV10-1 and TRBJ1-1; 8 nucleotides agree with TRBD1. The V gene's germline CDR1 is WNHNN and CDR2 SYGVQD (reference sequence). This CDR3 region has 14 residues. V lost 3 bases to trimming and J lost 1 base; unmatched junction nucleotides: 1. CDR3 protein: CASSDGQGNTEAFF. The CDR3 DNA reads as TGCGCCAGCAGTGACGGACAGGGGAACACTGAAGCTTTCTTT.

The chain is built from TRBV5-6 and TRBJ1-3, with 12 bases lining up with TRBD1. This CDR3 region has 16 residues. V lost 4 bases to trimming and J lost 4 bases; unmatched junction nucleotides: 6. Germline V gene lookup returns CDR1 SGHDT and CDR2 YYEEEE. For the CDR3, the DNA is TGTGCCAGCAGCCAGGGACAGGGGGCTTCGGGAAACACCATATATTTT. It encodes CASSQGQGASGNTIYF.

The genes are TRBV7-9 and TRBJ2-5; TRBD2 aligns across 9 bases. CDR3 length equals 15 residues. Germline values: CDR1 SEHNR, CDR2 FQNEAQ (reference sequence). J lost 0 bases, V lost 5 bases, and 4 bases had no gene match. The CDR3 reads CASSRTSEYQETQYF. CDR3 nucleotides: TGTGCCAGCAGCCGGACTAGCGAATACCAAGAGACCCAGTACTTC.

This chain connects TRBV4-2 to TRBJ1-4; possibly TRBD1 for D (5 bases). The CDR3 runs 17 residues. The V end was cut by 5 bases, the J end by 0 bases, with 16 bases between. Germline V lookup: CDR1 LGHNA, CDR2 YNFKEQ. CDR3 sequence (DNA): TGTGCCAGCAGCAGGGACTCCAACACTGCAACTAATGAAAAACTGTTTTTT. Amino acids: CASSRDSNTATNEKLFF.

The V and J genes are TRBV27 and TRBJ2-7, with 7 bases aligning to TRBD2. The CDR3 contains 16 residues. Germline V gives CDR1 MNHEY, CDR2 SMNVEV (reference sequence). The V and J ends lost 6 bases and 4 bases, in that order; junction bases with no gene match: 15. The CDR3: CASRRNGAGEVYEQYF. Here the CDR3 DNA reads TGTGCCAGCAGACGGAACGGCGCGGGAGAAGTGTACGAGCAGTACTTC.

The V gene is TRBV10-3, the J gene TRBJ1-2; TRBD1 aligns across 10 bases. This CDR3 comprises 14 residues. Germline V gene lookup returns CDR1 ENHRY and CDR2 SYGVKD. V gave up 7 bases and J gave up 3 bases; unmatched junction bases: 5. CDR3 in DNA: TGTGCCATCACCCACGGGACAGGGGACTATGGCTACACCTTC. Protein product: CAITHGTGDYGYTF.

The chain couples TRBV5-1 to TRBJ2-3, with 9 bases that match TRBD1. This CDR3 comprises 16 residues. Germline values: CDR1 SGHRS, CDR2 YFSETQ. The J segment lost 3 bases and the V segment lost 0 bases, leaving 5 bases of the junction unmatched. The CDR3 nucleotides read TGCGCCAGCAGCTTGGTAGGGACAGGGTTTACAGATACGCAGTATTTT. Translated: CASSLVGTGFTDTQYF. The variable domain in full, completed from reference TRBV5-1 and TRBJ2-3, reads KAGVTQTPRYLIKTRGQQVTLSCSPISGHRSVSWYQQTPGQGLQFLFEYFSETQRNKGNFPGRFSGRQFSNSRSEMNVSTLELGDSALYLCASSLVGTGFTDTQYFGPGTRLTVL.

The V gene is TRBV9, the J gene TRBJ2-5; D is perhaps TRBD2 (5 bases). Germline CDR1 is SGDLS and CDR2 is YYNGEE. Trimming pared 3 bases from V and 5 bases from J, leaving 14 bases between. CDR3 length: 14 residues. CDR3 sequence reads: CASSAGWVRETQYF. CDR3 nucleotide sequence: TGTGCCAGCAGCGCGGGGTGGGTGCGGGAGACCCAGTACTTC.

V and J are TRBV7-6 and TRBJ1-1; TRBD1 might be the D (5 bases). The V end lost 1 base, the J end lost 0 bases, and 12 bases lay between the germline ends. Germline CDR1 is SGHVS and CDR2 is FNYEAQ. This CDR3 contains 16 residues. This chain's CDR3 is CASSLGGVQVNTEAFF. The DNA for the CDR3 is TGTGCCAGCAGCTTAGGGGGGGTTCAGGTGAACACTGAAGCTTTCTTT.

This sequence joins TRBV5-8 and TRBJ2-1; D is undetermined. This CDR3 is 12 amino acids long. The ends were cut back, 2 bases at V and 6 bases at J, with 6 bases in the middle. CDR1 is SGHTS and CDR2 is YDEGEE in the germline V gene. CDR3 protein: CASSFPGNEQFF. Written as DNA, the CDR3 is TGTGCCAGCAGCTTCCCCGGCAATGAGCAGTTCTTC.

The chain uses TRBV28 and TRBJ2-2; TRBD2 matches at 7 bases. The CDR3 is made up of 14 amino acids. Germline V gene lookup returns CDR1 MDHEN and CDR2 SYDVKM. V shed 8 bases, J shed 6 bases, and the junction held 9 bases outside the gene matches. Here the CDR3 DNA reads TGTGCCAGCCGCGCCGGTGGGGGGGCCGGGGAGCTGTTTTTT. Protein product: CASRAGGGAGELFF.

For the CDR3, the DNA is TGCGCCAGCAGCGCGCGGGAGGAGCCGTACAATGAGCAGTTCTTC. It codes for CASSAREEPYNEQFF. This chain connects TRBV5-1 to TRBJ2-1, with 8 positions matching TRBD2. V was clipped by 4 bases and J by 4 bases; unmatched bases: 7. This CDR3 region has 15 residues. Per the germline V gene, CDR1 is SGHRS and CDR2 is YFSETQ.

The chain recombines TRBV7-6 with TRBJ1-3; the D is unclear. CDR3 length: 18 residues. The germline V gene encodes CDR1 SGHVS and CDR2 FNYEAQ. Trimming stripped 0 bases from V and 0 bases from J, with 15 bases between. CDR3 sequence reads: CASSLALAGPTSGNTIYF. CDR3 nucleotide sequence: TGTGCCAGCAGCTTAGCGCTAGCAGGCCCGACCTCTGGAAACACCATATATTTT.

This chain connects TRBV25-1 to TRBJ2-7; perhaps TRBD2 as D (5 bases). Germline V gene data show CDR1 as MGHDK and CDR2 as SYGVNS. The CDR3 has 12 amino acids. The V gene lost 7 bases and the J gene lost 7 bases, with 14 bases spanning the gap. The CDR3 loop reads CASTLGGGEQYF. Here the CDR3 DNA reads TGTGCCAGCACCCTAGGAGGCGGGGAGCAGTACTTC.

This rearrangement joins TRBV18 to TRBJ1-1, with 9 bases matching TRBD1. The length of the CDR3 is 14 residues. CDR1 and CDR2 from the germline V gene are KGHSH and LQKENI. J was trimmed by 4 bases and V by 2 bases; bases with no gene match: 2. The CDR3 is CASSPGDRATEAFF. In DNA, the CDR3 is TGTGCCAGCTCACCAGGGGACAGGGCCACTGAAGCTTTCTTT.

This sequence joins TRBV7-2 and TRBJ2-3; D not certain. The germline gives CDR1 SGHTA, CDR2 FQGNSA. This CDR3 has 13 residues. V gave up 4 bases and J gave up 5 bases, with 10 bases separating them. CDR3 DNA sequence: TGTGCCAGCAGCTCAAACCAGGTAGATACGCAGTATTTT. Protein: CASSSNQVDTQYF.

The chain couples TRBV5-4 to TRBJ1-2, with 11 bases identical to TRBD1. CDR3 length equals 15 residues. Germline CDR1 SGHNT, CDR2 YYREEE (reference sequence). Trimming at V came to 4 bases and at J to 4 bases, leaving 6 bases not matched to a gene. This CDR3 is CASSTRDRGIYGYTF. The CDR3 bases are TGTGCCAGCAGCACCCGGGACAGGGGGATCTATGGCTACACCTTC.

The chain couples TRBV5-4 to TRBJ2-7; TRBD2 aligns across 8 bases. The ends lost 0 bases at V and 2 bases at J; junction bases unmatched: 4. This CDR3 comprises 15 residues. Germline CDR1 reads SGHNT; CDR2 reads YYREEE (reference sequence). As DNA, the CDR3 is TGTGCCAGCAGCTTGGTAACGGGGGGGACCTACGAGCAGTACTTC. Translating gives CASSLVTGGTYEQYF.